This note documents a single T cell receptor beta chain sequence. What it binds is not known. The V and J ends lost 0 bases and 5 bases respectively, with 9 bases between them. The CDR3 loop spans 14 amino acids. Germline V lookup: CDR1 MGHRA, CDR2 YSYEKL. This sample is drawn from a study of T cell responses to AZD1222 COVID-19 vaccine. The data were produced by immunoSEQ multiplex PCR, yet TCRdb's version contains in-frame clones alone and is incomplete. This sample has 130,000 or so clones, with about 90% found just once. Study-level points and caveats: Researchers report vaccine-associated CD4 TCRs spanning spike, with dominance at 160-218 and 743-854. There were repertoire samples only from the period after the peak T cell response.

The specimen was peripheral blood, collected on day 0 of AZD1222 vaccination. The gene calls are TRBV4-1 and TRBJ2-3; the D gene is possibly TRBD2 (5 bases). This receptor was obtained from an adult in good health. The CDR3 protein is CASSQDRGGDTQYF. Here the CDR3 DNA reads TGCGCCAGCAGCCAAGATCGGGGTGGAGATACGCAGTATTTT.